This T cell receptor beta chain was captured by sequencing in a study of early T cells in non-severe SARS-CoV-2 infection. Study background: Sequenced bulk RNA came from whole blood that was unsorted, and chains were unpaired.

The germline V gene encodes CDR1 KGHDR and CDR2 SFDVKD. CDR3 length: 11 amino acids. Trimming took 2 bases from V and 10 from J, leaving 5 bases between them. There are many counts of this clonotype. TCRdb re-analysed the 5' RACE reads in MiXCR, keeping a single row per CDR3 protein. The sample contains more than 65,000 distinct CDR3 sequences, about 12% of which appear only once. The sample was whole blood. The chain couples TRBV24-1 to TRBJ2-1; D perhaps matches TRBD2 (5 bases). The origin of this receptor is an adult who was a healthcare worker with PCR-confirmed SARS-CoV-2 infection or an uninfected control (not recorded which). The CDR3 loop reads CATSDSGEQFF. CDR3 DNA sequence: TGTGCCACCAGTGATTCGGGAGAGCAGTTCTTC.